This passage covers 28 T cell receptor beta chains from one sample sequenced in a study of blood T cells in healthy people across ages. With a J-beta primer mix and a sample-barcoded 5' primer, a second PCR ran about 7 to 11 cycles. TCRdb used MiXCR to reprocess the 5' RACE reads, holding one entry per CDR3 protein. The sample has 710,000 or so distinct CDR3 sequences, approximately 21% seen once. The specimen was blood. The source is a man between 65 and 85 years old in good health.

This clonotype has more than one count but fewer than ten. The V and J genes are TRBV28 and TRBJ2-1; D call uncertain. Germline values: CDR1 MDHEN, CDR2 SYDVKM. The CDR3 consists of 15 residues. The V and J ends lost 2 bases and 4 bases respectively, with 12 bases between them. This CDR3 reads CASSLLGNGYNEQFF. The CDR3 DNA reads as TGTGCCAGCAGTTTACTTGGAAACGGGTACAATGAGCAGTTCTTC.

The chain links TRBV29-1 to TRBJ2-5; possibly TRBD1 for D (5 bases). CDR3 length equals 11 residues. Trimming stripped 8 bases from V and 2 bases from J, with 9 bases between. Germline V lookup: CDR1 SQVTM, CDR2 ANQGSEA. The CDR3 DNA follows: TGCAGCACAGGAACGCAAGAGACCCAGTACTTC. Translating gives CSTGTQETQYF.

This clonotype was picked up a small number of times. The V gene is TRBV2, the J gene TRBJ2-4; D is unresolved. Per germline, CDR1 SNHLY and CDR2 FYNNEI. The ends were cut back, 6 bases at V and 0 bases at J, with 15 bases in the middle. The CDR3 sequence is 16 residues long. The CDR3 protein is CASRGIDTIAKNIQYF. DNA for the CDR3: TGTGCCAGCAGAGGGATTGACACAATAGCCAAAAACATTCAGTACTTC. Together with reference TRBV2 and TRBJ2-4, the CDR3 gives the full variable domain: EPEVTQTPSHQVTQMGQEVILRCVPISNHLYFYWYRQILGQKVEFLVSFYNNEISEKSEIFDDQFSVERPDGSNFTLKIRSTKLEDSAMYFCASRGIDTIAKNIQYFGAGTRLSVL.

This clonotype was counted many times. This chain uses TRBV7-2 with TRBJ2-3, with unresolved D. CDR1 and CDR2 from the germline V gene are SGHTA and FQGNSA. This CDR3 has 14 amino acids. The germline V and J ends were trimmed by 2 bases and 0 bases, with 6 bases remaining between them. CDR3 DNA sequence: TGTGCCAGCAGCTTATACTCAAGCACAGATACGCAGTATTTT. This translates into CASSLYSSTDTQYF.

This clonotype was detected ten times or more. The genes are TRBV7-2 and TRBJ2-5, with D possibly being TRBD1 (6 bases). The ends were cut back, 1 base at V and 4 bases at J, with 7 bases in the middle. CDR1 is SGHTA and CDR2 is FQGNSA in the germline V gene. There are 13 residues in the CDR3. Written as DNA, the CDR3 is TGTGCCAGCAGCTTAGAACAGGGAGAGACCCAGTACTTC. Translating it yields CASSLEQGETQYF. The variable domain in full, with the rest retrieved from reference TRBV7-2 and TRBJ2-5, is GAGVSQSPSNKVTEKGKDVELRCDPISGHTALYWYRQSLGQGLEFLIYFQGNSAPDKSGLPSDRFSAERTGGSVSTLTIQRTQQEDSAVYLCASSLEQGETQYFGPGTRLLVL.

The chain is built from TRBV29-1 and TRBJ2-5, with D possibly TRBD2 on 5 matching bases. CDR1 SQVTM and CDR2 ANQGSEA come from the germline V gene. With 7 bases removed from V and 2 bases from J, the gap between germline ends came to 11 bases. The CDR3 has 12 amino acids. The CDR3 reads CSAEGLQETQYF. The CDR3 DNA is TGCAGCGCCGAGGGCCTTCAAGAGACCCAGTACTTC.

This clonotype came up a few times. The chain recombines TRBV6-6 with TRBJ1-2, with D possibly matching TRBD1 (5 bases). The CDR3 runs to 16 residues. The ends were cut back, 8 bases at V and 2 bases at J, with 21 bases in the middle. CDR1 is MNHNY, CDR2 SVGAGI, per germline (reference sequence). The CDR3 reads CASFPGVPNLNYGYTF. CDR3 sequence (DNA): TGTGCCAGCTTCCCGGGGGTCCCCAATTTAAACTATGGCTACACCTTC.

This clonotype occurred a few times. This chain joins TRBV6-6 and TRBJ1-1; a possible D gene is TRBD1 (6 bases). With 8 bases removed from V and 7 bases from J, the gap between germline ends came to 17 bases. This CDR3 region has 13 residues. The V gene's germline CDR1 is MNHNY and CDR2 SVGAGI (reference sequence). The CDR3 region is CASPWRGTGEAFF. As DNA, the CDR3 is TGTGCCAGCCCCTGGAGGGGGACCGGTGAAGCTTTCTTT.

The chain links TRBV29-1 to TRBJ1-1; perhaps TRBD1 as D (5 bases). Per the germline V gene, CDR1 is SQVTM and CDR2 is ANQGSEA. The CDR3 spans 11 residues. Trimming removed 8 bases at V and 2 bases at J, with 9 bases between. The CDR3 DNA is TGCAGCTCGACAGTTAACACTGAAGCTTTCTTT. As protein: CSSTVNTEAFF.

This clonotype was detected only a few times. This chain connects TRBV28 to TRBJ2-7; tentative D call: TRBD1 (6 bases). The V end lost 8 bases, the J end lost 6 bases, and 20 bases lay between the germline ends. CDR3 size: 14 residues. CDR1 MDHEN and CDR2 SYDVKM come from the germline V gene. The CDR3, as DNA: TGTGCCAGCCGGGAACAGGGAAGCCATCGCGAGCAGTACTTC. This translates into CASREQGSHREQYF.

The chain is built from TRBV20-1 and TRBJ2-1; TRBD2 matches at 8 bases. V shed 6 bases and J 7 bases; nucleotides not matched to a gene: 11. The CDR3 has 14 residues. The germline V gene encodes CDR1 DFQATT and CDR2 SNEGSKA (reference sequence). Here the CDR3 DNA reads TGCAGTGCCAGCGTGGCTAGCGGGTTGAATGAGCAGTTCTTC. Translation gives CSASVASGLNEQFF.

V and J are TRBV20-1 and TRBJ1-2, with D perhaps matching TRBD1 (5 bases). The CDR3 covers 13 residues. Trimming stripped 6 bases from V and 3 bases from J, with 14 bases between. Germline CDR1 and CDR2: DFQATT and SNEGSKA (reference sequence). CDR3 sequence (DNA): TGCAGTGCATACGTGGGGGAGTACTATGGCTACACCTTC. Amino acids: CSAYVGEYYGYTF.

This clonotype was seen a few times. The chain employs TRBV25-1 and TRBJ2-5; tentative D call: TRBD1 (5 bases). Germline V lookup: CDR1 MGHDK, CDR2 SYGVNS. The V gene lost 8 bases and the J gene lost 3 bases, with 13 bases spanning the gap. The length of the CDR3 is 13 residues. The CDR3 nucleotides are TGTGCCAGCGGACCGACAGAAAAAGAGACCCAGTACTTC. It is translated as CASGPTEKETQYF.

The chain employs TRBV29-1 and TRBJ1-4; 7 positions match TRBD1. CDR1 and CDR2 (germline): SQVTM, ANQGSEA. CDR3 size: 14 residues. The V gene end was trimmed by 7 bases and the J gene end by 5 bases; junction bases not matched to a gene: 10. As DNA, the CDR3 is TGCAGCGGCGGGACAGTCACCTCGAATGAAAAACTGTTTTTT. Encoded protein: CSGGTVTSNEKLFF.

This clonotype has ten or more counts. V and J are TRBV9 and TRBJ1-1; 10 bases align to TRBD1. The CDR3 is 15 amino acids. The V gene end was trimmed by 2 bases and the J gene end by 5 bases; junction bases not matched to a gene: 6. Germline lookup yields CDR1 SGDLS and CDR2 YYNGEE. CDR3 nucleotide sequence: TGTGCCAGCAGCGTGGGGGGACAGGGGCAAACTGAAGCTTTCTTT. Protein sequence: CASSVGGQGQTEAFF.

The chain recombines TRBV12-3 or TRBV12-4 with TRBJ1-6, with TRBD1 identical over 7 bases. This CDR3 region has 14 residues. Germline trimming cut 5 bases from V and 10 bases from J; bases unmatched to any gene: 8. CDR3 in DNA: TGTGCCAGCAGTCAGCGGGGGACAGCGTCACCCCTCCACTTT. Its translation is CASSQRGTASPLHF.

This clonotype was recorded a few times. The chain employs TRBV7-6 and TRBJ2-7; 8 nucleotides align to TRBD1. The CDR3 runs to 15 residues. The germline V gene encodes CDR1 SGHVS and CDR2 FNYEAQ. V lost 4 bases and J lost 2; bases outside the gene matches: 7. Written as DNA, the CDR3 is TGTGCCAGCAGCTCTTGGGGGACAGGAACCTACGAGCAGTACTTC. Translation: CASSSWGTGTYEQYF.

CDR3 region: CSATLDRGSYEQYF. In DNA, the CDR3 is TGCAGTGCTACCCTGGACAGGGGGTCCTACGAGCAGTACTTC. V and J are TRBV20-1 and TRBJ2-7; 10 bases fit TRBD1. CDR3 length: 14 amino acids. V trimming: 4 bases; J trimming: 1 base; junction bases outside the gene matches: 4. Germline values: CDR1 DFQATT, CDR2 SNEGSKA (reference sequence).

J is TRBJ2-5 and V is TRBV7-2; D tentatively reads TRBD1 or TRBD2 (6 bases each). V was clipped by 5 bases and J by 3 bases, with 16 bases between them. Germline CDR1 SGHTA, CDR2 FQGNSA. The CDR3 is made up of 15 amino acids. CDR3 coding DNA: TGTGCCAGCAGCCGGGGGCTAGAAGGCGAAGAGACCCAGTACTTC. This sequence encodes CASSRGLEGEETQYF.

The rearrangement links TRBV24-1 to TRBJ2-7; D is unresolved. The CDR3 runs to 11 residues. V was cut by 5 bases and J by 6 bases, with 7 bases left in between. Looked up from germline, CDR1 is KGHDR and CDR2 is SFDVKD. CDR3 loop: CATSAVGEQYV. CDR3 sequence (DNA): TGTGCCACCAGTGCAGTGGGCGAGCAGTACGTC.

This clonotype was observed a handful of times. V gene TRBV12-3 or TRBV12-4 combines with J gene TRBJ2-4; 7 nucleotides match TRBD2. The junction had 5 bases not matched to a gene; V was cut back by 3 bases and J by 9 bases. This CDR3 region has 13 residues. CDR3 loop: CASSLGGSGIQYF. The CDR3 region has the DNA TGTGCCAGCAGTTTGGGCGGGAGCGGCATTCAGTACTTC.

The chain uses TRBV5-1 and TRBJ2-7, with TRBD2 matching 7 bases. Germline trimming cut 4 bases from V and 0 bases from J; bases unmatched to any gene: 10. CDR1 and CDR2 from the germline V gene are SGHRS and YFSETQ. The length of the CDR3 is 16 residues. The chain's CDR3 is CASSPTGTIDSYEQYF. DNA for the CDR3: TGCGCCAGCAGCCCGACCGGGACTATAGACTCCTACGAGCAGTACTTC.

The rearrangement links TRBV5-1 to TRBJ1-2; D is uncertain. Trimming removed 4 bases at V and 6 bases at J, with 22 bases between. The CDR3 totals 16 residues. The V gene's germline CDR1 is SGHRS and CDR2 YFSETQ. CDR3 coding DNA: TGCGCCAGCAGCCCCCCCGGGCGAGGGCTGGGAAATGGCTACACCTTC. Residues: CASSPPGRGLGNGYTF.

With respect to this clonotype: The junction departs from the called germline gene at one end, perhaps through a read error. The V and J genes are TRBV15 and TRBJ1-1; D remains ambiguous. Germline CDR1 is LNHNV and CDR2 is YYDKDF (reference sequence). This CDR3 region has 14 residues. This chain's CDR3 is CATSRDSMNTGAFF. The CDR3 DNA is TGTGCCACCAGCAGAGACTCCATGAACACTGGAGCTTTCTTT.

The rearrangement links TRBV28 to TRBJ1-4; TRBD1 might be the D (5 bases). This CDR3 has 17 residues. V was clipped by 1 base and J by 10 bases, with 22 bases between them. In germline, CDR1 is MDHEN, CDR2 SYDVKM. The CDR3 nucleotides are TGTGCCAGCAGTTTATATAGTGGCGCAGGGTTTTATGGAAAACTGTTTTTT. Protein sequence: CASSLYSGAGFYGKLFF.

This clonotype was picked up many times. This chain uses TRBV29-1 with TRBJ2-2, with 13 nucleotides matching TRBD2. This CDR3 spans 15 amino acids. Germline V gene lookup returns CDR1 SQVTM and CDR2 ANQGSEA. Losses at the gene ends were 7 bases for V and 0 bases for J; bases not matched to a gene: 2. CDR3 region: CSGLAGGTNTGELFF. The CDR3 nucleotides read TGCAGCGGACTAGCGGGGGGAACGAACACCGGGGAGCTGTTTTTT.

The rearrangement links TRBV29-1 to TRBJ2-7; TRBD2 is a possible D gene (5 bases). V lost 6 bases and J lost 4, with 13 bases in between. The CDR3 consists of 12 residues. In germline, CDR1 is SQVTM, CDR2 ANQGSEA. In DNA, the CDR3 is TGCAGCGTAGTACTAGACTCGTACGAGCAGTACTTC. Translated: CSVVLDSYEQYF.

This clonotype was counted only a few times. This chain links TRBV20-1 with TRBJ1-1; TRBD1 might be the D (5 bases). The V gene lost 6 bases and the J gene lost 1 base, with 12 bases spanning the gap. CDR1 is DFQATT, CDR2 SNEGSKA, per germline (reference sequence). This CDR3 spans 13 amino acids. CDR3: CSATWGRNTEAFF. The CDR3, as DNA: TGCAGTGCAACCTGGGGCCGGAACACTGAAGCTTTCTTT.